A selection of T cell receptor beta chains follows, all from one sample in a study of T cells in Graves' hyperthyroidism and ophthalmopathy. Via MiXCR, TCRdb re-called the multiplex PCR reads, giving one row per CDR3 protein. Of under 400,000 distinct CDR3 sequences in the sample, about 25% were seen once. The specimen was blood. These receptors all come from a man between 50 and 59 years old with Graves' hyperthyroidism. Both conserved end residues are part of each CDR3. The order of the fields is CDR3 length, clone size, D gene, J gene, V gene, CDR3 protein, CDR3 DNA. D genes are given only for firm matches. The size entry is marked missing in some rows and otherwise reads once, few, many or a size class.

length: 14; size: -; D: -; J: TRBJ1-5; V: TRBV5-1; CDR3: CASSLDPGLQPQHF; DNA: TGCGCCAGCAGCTTGGACCCGGGCCTTCAGCCCCAGCATTTT
length: 15; size: few; D: -; J: TRBJ2-7; V: TRBV7-9; CDR3: CASSPRDLSSYEQYF; DNA: TGTGCCAGCAGCCCTCGGGACCTATCCTCCTACGAGCAGTACTTC
length: 17; size: few; D: TRBD2; J: TRBJ2-7; V: TRBV5-1; CDR3: CASSLDLAGGGDDEQYF; DNA: TGCGCCAGCAGCTTGGATCTAGCGGGAGGGGGTGACGACGAGCAGTACTTC
length: 12; size: few; D: -; J: TRBJ2-5; V: TRBV28; CDR3: CASVGREETQYF; DNA: TGTGCCAGCGTCGGCAGAGAAGAGACCCAGTACTTC
length: 16; size: few; D: TRBD1; J: TRBJ2-7; V: TRBV6-2/TRBV6-3; CDR3: CASSTHRGRASYEQYF; DNA: TGTGCCAGCAGCACACACAGGGGGCGTGCGTCCTACGAGCAGTACTTC
length: 16; size: -; D: TRBD2; J: TRBJ2-3; V: TRBV6-1; CDR3: CASREDSGRHTDTQYF; DNA: TGTGCCAGCAGGGAAGACAGCGGGAGACACACAGATACGCAGTATTTT
length: 16; size: many; D: TRBD2; J: TRBJ2-1; V: TRBV5-1; CDR3: CASSLRWAGDYNEQFF; DNA: TGCGCCAGCAGCTTGAGATGGGCGGGAGACTACAATGAGCAGTTCTTC
length: 16; size: many; D: -; J: TRBJ1-5; V: TRBV6-2/TRBV6-3; CDR3: CASSYSGTAEDQPQHF; DNA: TGTGCCAGCAGTTACTCAGGGACGGCAGAGGATCAGCCCCAGCATTTT
length: 11; size: once; D: -; J: TRBJ2-7; V: TRBV30; CDR3: CAWILEVEQYF; DNA: TGTGCCTGGATTCTAGAAGTGGAGCAGTACTTC
length: 15; size: -; D: -; J: TRBJ2-6; V: TRBV11-2; CDR3: CASSAGDSGANVLTF; DNA: TGTGCCAGCAGCGCCGGGGATTCTGGGGCCAACGTCCTGACTTTC
length: 16; size: -; D: TRBD1; J: TRBJ2-7; V: TRBV12-3/TRBV12-4; CDR3: CASSLADRGRWDEQYF; DNA: TGTGCCAGCAGTTTAGCTGACAGGGGGCGGTGGGACGAGCAGTACTTC
length: 15; size: -; D: -; J: TRBJ2-2; V: TRBV11-2; CDR3: CASERAGGVTGELFF; DNA: TGTGCCAGCGAGCGGGCGGGCGGAGTCACCGGGGAGCTGTTTTTT
length: 17; size: -; D: -; J: TRBJ2-3; V: TRBV18; CDR3: CASSPLTLHSSTDTQYF; DNA: TGTGCCAGCTCACCACTCACTCTCCACTCAAGTACAGATACGCAGTATTTT
length: 13; size: -; D: TRBD1; J: TRBJ2-2; V: TRBV5-1; CDR3: CASSSTGNGELFF; DNA: TGCGCCAGCAGCTCGACAGGGAACGGGGAGCTGTTTTTT
length: 15; size: many; D: TRBD1; J: TRBJ2-5; V: TRBV7-2; CDR3: CASSLEGQGLETQYF; DNA: TGTGCCAGCAGCTTAGAGGGACAGGGTTTAGAGACCCAGTACTTC
length: 14; size: many; D: TRBD2; J: TRBJ2-1; V: TRBV20-1; CDR3: CSASSGNAYNEQFF; DNA: TGCAGTGCTTCAAGCGGGAACGCCTACAATGAGCAGTTCTTC
length: 15; size: -; D: -; J: TRBJ1-1; V: TRBV7-2; CDR3: CASSPISTGNTEAFF; DNA: TGTGCCAGCAGCCCAATTTCGACAGGGAACACTGAAGCTTTCTTT
length: 14; size: -; D: -; J: TRBJ1-2; V: TRBV28; CDR3: CASSLSGTSYGYTF; DNA: TGTGCCAGCAGTTTATCCGGGACTTCTTATGGCTACACCTTC
length: 14; size: -; D: -; J: TRBJ2-7; V: TRBV24-1; CDR3: CATSSLSEPYEQYF; DNA: TGTGCCACCAGTAGTCTTTCGGAGCCCTACGAGCAGTACTTC
length: 12; size: -; D: -; J: TRBJ2-7; V: TRBV29-1; CDR3: CSVVQRSYEQYF; DNA: TGCAGCGTTGTGCAGCGCTCCTACGAGCAGTACTTC
length: 14; size: many; D: -; J: TRBJ1-1; V: TRBV7-8; CDR3: CASSRPSQGAEAFF; DNA: TGTGCCAGCAGCCGTCCGTCGCAGGGAGCTGAAGCTTTCTTT
length: 16; size: -; D: TRBD1; J: TRBJ2-5; V: TRBV27; CDR3: CASSLIPGRGLETQYF; DNA: TGTGCCAGCAGTTTAATTCCAGGCAGGGGGCTTGAGACCCAGTACTTC